The present TCR beta chain was sequenced within a study of Graves' ophthalmopathy and Graves' hyperthyroidism (dated by TCRdb to 2016 to 2018). Some background on the complete study: Peripheral blood samples were taken at the time of initial diagnosis, before any treatment was given. After sampling, hyperthyroidism patients received methimazole starting at 30 mg daily, and ophthalmopathy patients received high-dose intravenous methylprednisolone. T-cell repertoires of thyroid tissue and blood were compared in six or seven hyperthyroidism patients. To explore V-J signatures distinguishing ophthalmopathy from hyperthyroidism, a discovery set of more than 95 patients (about 44 ophthalmopathy, roughly 60 stable hyperthyroidism) was enrolled. For training and testing, the 95 to 100 patients in the discovery cohort were randomly divided in a 7:3 ratio. In total, under 150 blood samples were TCR-sequenced: some 43 ophthalmopathy, some 75 hyperthyroidism and roughly 17 hyperthyroidism-to-ophthalmopathy patients. An independent validation cohort comprised roughly 20 hyperthyroidism patients and some 16 patients who later progressed from hyperthyroidism to ophthalmopathy. The study used signatures of the TCR beta repertoire to tell Graves' ophthalmopathy apart from Graves' hyperthyroidism and to predict which patients would progress to ophthalmopathy. The paper's findings and limits, for the study overall: Most expanded thyroid clonotypes with a frequency above 0.001 also appeared in blood, which suggests that blood repertoires may reflect the immune response in the thyroid. Sample size was not predetermined statistically, and investigators were not blinded to group allocation. In validation, the model predicted ophthalmopathy progression with 70.59% sensitivity and less than 80% specificity; around twelve predicted patients were CT-confirmed with GO in a median of approximately 6.5 months. In cross-validation, the 13-signature model distinguished ophthalmopathy from stable hyperthyroidism with about 88% sensitivity and about 81% specificity, and in the test set the corresponding values were roughly 78% and 74%.

Ophthalmopathy patients were characterized by moderately to severely active disease, a Clinical Activity Score of at least 3, a NOSPECS grade of at least 4, and a disease duration under 3 months. Patients with other autoimmune diseases, uncontrolled infections, pregnancy or lactation were excluded from the study. Diagnosis relied on clinical symptoms, serum thyroxine, TRAb, thyroid ultrasound and orbital computed tomography. Ficoll-Paque density gradient centrifugation was used to isolate PBMCs from around 10 ml of fresh peripheral blood. Trizol reagent was used to extract the total RNA, and its quality was then checked on an Agilent 2100 Bioanalyzer. Trimming costs V 2 bases and J 5 bases, and their ends lie 16 bases apart. The CDR3, cysteine through phenylalanine, is 16 amino acids long. Here the CDR3 DNA is all that survives: 48 bases in frame from base 1. Via the germline V gene, CDR1 is SGHNT and CDR2 YENEEA.

TCR beta CDR3 regions were amplified from RNA transcripts for repertoire sequencing. The first round of RT-PCR was done with HTBI primers and the Qiagen OneStep RT-PCR kit, and was followed by a second round of multiplex PCR, then size selection and purification. Libraries were sequenced on an Illumina HiSeq2000 using paired-end 100 bp reads. In the paper's pipeline: Reads were processed with SOAPnuke, discarding reads with adapters, uncalled bases, mean Phred below 15, or no exact constant-primer or identifier match. COPE v1.2.5 was used to merge the high-quality paired reads. Unique nucleotide sequences were defined as clonotypes and aligned to IMGT TRB V, D and J references using MiTCR v1.1. Only V-J combinations with frequency above 0.0001 were analysed, covering around 99% of repertoires. For each V-J combination, a TCR clonal expansion and chaos score was defined as F50 clonal expansion divided by the chaos observed in the TCRdist matrix. Welch's t-statistics and random forest were used to reduce the features to approximately 13 V-J combinations, which were then used as input to a naive Bayes classifier. The Morisita-Horn index was used to measure how similar the thyroid and blood repertoires were. TCRdb trimmed the raw reads at Q25, called clones with MiXCR and kept productive beta chains. Records with the same CDR3 protein are collapsed into one entry carrying the most frequent genes and DNA. For this entry, the V and J calls and clone size follow TCRdb and not the study's own pipeline. Present in this sample are over 450,000 distinct CDR3 sequences, 13% to 15% of which were seen just once. Of the sample, about 9.4% is held by the ten largest clones.

This clonotype appeared many times. The specificity of this receptor is unknown. It has no much larger one-base neighbor in the sample; base qualities were not kept. Recombination joined TRBV11-3 with TRBJ1-5; a weak D assignment points to TRBD1 (6 bases agree). The receptor was isolated from a woman in her thirties with Graves' ophthalmopathy. Donor details come from another sample of the same person, matched by shared clones. Sequencing used blood. The nucleotide sequence is given as TGTGCCAGCAGCTTAAGTGGGGGGCGTAGAGATCAGCCCCAGCATTTT. This yields the protein CASSLSGGRRDQPQHF. The full variable domain, completed from the reference TRBV11-3 and TRBJ1-5 proteins outside the CDR3, reads EAGVVQSPRYKIIEKKQPVAFWCNPISGHNTLYWYLQNLGQGPELLIRYENEEAVDDSQLPKDRFSAERLKGVDSTLKIQPAELGDSAVYLCASSLSGGRRDQPQHFGDGTRLSIL.